The 25 T cell receptor beta chains in this list originate from one sample, sequenced in a study of human T cells and chemical hapten exposure (dated by TCRdb to the early 2020s). Library creation used RACE. The instrument given in TCRdb is NextSeq 500. TCRdb cleaned the public reads at Q25 with fastp, built clones with MiXCR and kept in-frame beta chains. Rows are unified per CDR3 protein, each entry keeping the most common DNA and genes. This sample is represented by 85,000 to 90,000 distinct CDR3 sequences; around 9.5% of them were singletons. The ten largest make up approximately 3.8% of the sample. This sample's time point label indicates: pre-sensitization, week 0. The sample's treatment or condition, from its label and the paper: therapeutic diphenylcyclopropenone sensitization with weekly scalp DPC. Sequences were derived from whole blood, sampled in connection with sensitization to the hapten diphenylcyclopropenone (DPC). Receptors were obtained from a woman aged 40 to 50 with alopecia areata. Some clones in this sample may be carry-over from other donors' samples.

This clonotype showed up many times. The rearrangement joins TRBV7-2 to TRBJ2-7; 10 nucleotides align to TRBD2. There are 18 residues in the CDR3. Germline assignment: CDR1 SGHTA and CDR2 FQGNSA. V lost 0 bases and J lost 5; bases outside the gene matches: 13. CDR3 bases: TGTGCCAGCAGCTTAGCGCGACGAGCGGGGGGGTCTACTGACGAGCAGTACTTC. This codes for CASSLARRAGGSTDEQYF.

In its sample, this clonotype was seen many times. V gene TRBV12-3 or TRBV12-4 combines with J gene TRBJ1-2; D not resolved. Trimming left V 6 bases short and J 2 bases short, with 16 bases between. CDR3 length: 15 residues. The CDR3 nucleotides read TGTGCCAGCAGCTTCCGGGGAGGAGGGAACTATGGCTACACCTTC. Amino acid sequence: CASSFRGGGNYGYTF.

This clonotype has more than one count but fewer than ten. The CDR3 nucleotides read TGTGCCAGCAGCTTAGACCCGGGGGCCTCTGGAAACACCATATATTTT. Translated, it gives CASSLDPGASGNTIYF. The rearrangement uses TRBV7-6 and TRBJ1-3; perhaps TRBD1 as D (6 bases). The CDR3 runs to 16 residues. The V end was cut by 1 base, the J end by 0 bases, with 10 bases between. Germline lookup yields CDR1 SGHVS and CDR2 FNYEAQ.

This clonotype was seen only a few times. The rearrangement links TRBV7-8 to TRBJ1-5; 10 bases fit TRBD1. This CDR3 has 20 amino acids. Germline trimming cut 5 bases from V and 0 bases from J; bases unmatched to any gene: 16. In germline, CDR1 is SGHVS, CDR2 FQNEAQ. CDR3: CASSVYGPGQGKYSNQPQHF. DNA of the CDR3: TGTGCCAGCAGCGTCTATGGCCCGGGACAGGGGAAATATAGCAATCAGCCCCAGCATTTT.

This clonotype was counted at least ten times. The genes are TRBV12-3 or TRBV12-4 and TRBJ1-4; TRBD1 might be the D (5 bases). This CDR3 has 14 residues. Trimming took off 6 bases at V and 4 bases at J, with 12 bases between the two ends. The CDR3 region has the DNA TGTGCCAGCAGACCTCAGGGAATTAATGAAAAACTGTTTTTT. Encoded protein: CASRPQGINEKLFF.

Many counts were recorded for this clonotype. The chain is built from TRBV7-8 and TRBJ2-5; unclear D gene. Germline V gives CDR1 SGHVS, CDR2 FQNEAQ. CDR3 length: 12 amino acids. Trimming left V 5 bases short and J 5 bases short, with 9 bases between. The CDR3 DNA follows: TGTGCCAGCAGCCCTAATAGGGAGACCCAGTACTTC. Its translation: CASSPNRETQYF.

This clonotype was seen at least ten times. The genes are TRBV7-9 and TRBJ1-2; no firm D call. The ends were cut back, 2 bases at V and 0 bases at J, with 10 bases in the middle. In germline, CDR1 is SEHNR, CDR2 FQNEAQ (reference sequence). This CDR3 region has 15 residues. The CDR3 sequence: CASSLLNTANYGYTF. CDR3 DNA sequence: TGTGCCAGCAGCTTACTTAACACCGCTAACTATGGCTACACCTTC.

This clonotype has only a few counts. Here the CDR3 DNA reads TGTGCCAGCAGCCGAGATCTAGCGGGGGGCTTATTTAGCTCCTACAATGAGCAGTTCTTC. Its protein product is CASSRDLAGGLFSSYNEQFF. J is TRBJ2-1 and V is TRBV4-2; 11 positions match TRBD2. The V gene end was trimmed by 4 bases and the J gene end by 0 bases; junction bases not matched to a gene: 14. The CDR3 runs 20 residues. Germline values: CDR1 LGHNA, CDR2 YNFKEQ.

V usage is TRBV19 and J usage is TRBJ2-7, with D tentatively TRBD1 (5 bases). V lost 8 bases to trimming and J lost 3 bases, with 11 bases between them. This CDR3 is built from 12 residues. Germline CDR1 and CDR2: LNHDA and SQIVND (reference sequence). The CDR3 loop is CASLSDSYEQYF. The CDR3 nucleotides are TGTGCCAGTCTTAGTGACAGCTACGAGCAGTACTTC. Full variable domain (outside the CDR3, taken from reference TRBV19 and TRBJ2-7): DGGITQSPKYLFRKEGQNVTLSCEQNLNHDAMYWYRQDPGQGLRLIYYSQIVNDFQKGDIAEGYSVSREKKESFPLTVTSAQKNPTAFYLCASLSDSYEQYFGPGTRLTVT.

The sample holds many counts of this clonotype. V gene TRBV6-2 or TRBV6-3 combines with J gene TRBJ2-1; D is uncertain. Trimming removed 0 bases from V and 9 bases from J, with 12 bases in between. Germline V lookup: CDR1 MNHEY, CDR2 SVGEGT. The CDR3 contains 14 residues. The CDR3 is CASSYSGRFSEQFF. The CDR3 DNA follows: TGTGCCAGCAGTTACTCGGGCCGCTTCAGTGAGCAGTTCTTC.

This clonotype was detected only a few times. Here the CDR3 reads CASSLGGQGHNQPQHF. For the CDR3, the DNA is TGTGCCAGCAGCTTAGGCGGACAGGGACACAATCAGCCCCAGCATTTT. The rearrangement uses TRBV7-2 and TRBJ1-5; 8 bases match TRBD1. The CDR3 extends over 16 amino acids. In germline, CDR1 is SGHTA, CDR2 FQGNSA. V lost 1 base, J lost 3 bases, and 5 bases stayed unmatched.

This clonotype was observed a few times. This chain connects TRBV20-1 to TRBJ1-5, with no clear D. CDR1 and CDR2 from the germline V gene are DFQATT and SNEGSKA (reference sequence). Trimming pared 2 bases from V and 5 bases from J, leaving 7 bases between. The CDR3 runs to 12 residues. The CDR3 here is CSARYGDQPQHF. The CDR3, as DNA: TGCAGTGCTAGATATGGGGATCAGCCCCAGCATTTT.

The table lists this clonotype with many counts. The V call is TRBV6-2 or TRBV6-3, the J call TRBJ2-1; TRBD2 matches at 7 bases. Germline lookup yields CDR1 MNHEY and CDR2 SVGEGT. Trimming removed 2 bases from V and 12 bases from J; junction bases left unmatched: 10. The CDR3 spans 14 residues. CDR3 amino acids: CASSYGASGRWQFF. CDR3 bases: TGTGCCAGCAGTTACGGGGCTAGCGGAAGATGGCAGTTCTTC.

This clonotype was observed a handful of times. The chain is built from TRBV7-2 and TRBJ2-4; TRBD2 agrees at 14 bases. Germline V lookup: CDR1 SGHTA, CDR2 FQGNSA. J was trimmed by 7 bases and V by 5 bases; bases with no gene match: 4. The CDR3 has 15 amino acids. CDR3 protein: CASSLGLAGGNIQYF. CDR3 sequence (DNA): TGTGCCAGCAGCCTCGGACTAGCGGGGGGCAACATTCAGTACTTC.

This clonotype was seen at least ten times. This chain joins TRBV10-3 and TRBJ2-7, with 8 bases matching TRBD1. The V segment lost 4 bases and the J segment 2 bases; nucleotides outside the gene matches: 4. The CDR3 contains 14 residues. The germline V gene has CDR1 ENHRY and CDR2 SYGVKD. The CDR3, as DNA: TGTGCCATCAGTGCGGGACAGGAGGCCTACGAGCAGTACTTC. This sequence encodes CAISAGQEAYEQYF.

This clonotype has ten or more counts. J is TRBJ1-1 and V is TRBV7-9; D possibly corresponds to TRBD1 (5 bases). This CDR3 is 11 amino acids long. The V gene lost 5 bases and the J gene lost 8 bases, with 9 bases spanning the gap. Germline loops: CDR1 SEHNR, CDR2 FQNEAQ (reference sequence). The chain's CDR3 is CASSRDVEAFF. CDR3 coding DNA: TGTGCCAGCAGCCGGGACGTAGAAGCTTTCTTT.

This clonotype was counted many times. CDR3: CASSYTPGTSYNEQFF. The CDR3 bases are TGTGCCAGCAGTTACACCCCGGGGACCTCCTACAATGAGCAGTTCTTC. This chain links TRBV6-5 with TRBJ2-1, with D possibly called TRBD1 or TRBD2 (5 bases each). Germline CDR1 MNHEY, CDR2 SVGAGI. The germline V and J ends were trimmed by 2 bases and 0 bases, with 11 bases remaining between them. The CDR3 spans 16 residues.

The chain combines TRBV28 with TRBJ2-7; D may match TRBD1 or TRBD2 (6 bases each). The CDR3 totals 12 residues. Looked up from germline, CDR1 is MDHEN and CDR2 is SYDVKM. V was shortened by 6 bases and J by 9 bases, with 15 bases between the two germline ends. The chain's CDR3 is CASRPKGGGQYF. The CDR3 nucleotides are TGTGCCAGCAGACCAAAGGGGGGTGGGCAGTACTTC.

In this sample, this clonotype turned up many times. This sequence joins TRBV10-3 and TRBJ1-2, with 10 bases matching TRBD1. Trimming at V came to 7 bases and at J to 3 bases, leaving 20 bases not matched to a gene. The CDR3 totals 19 residues. Germline lookup yields CDR1 ENHRY and CDR2 SYGVKD. The CDR3 nucleotides read TGTGCCATCACCGCAAATCCGGGACAGGGGAAGAGGCCCGACTATGGCTACACCTTC. Its translation is CAITANPGQGKRPDYGYTF.

This sequence joins TRBV20-1 and TRBJ2-7, with 11 bases identical to TRBD2. Germline V CDR1 and CDR2: DFQATT, SNEGSKA (reference sequence). Losses at the gene ends were 0 bases for V and 0 bases for J; bases not matched to a gene: 7. This CDR3 contains 17 residues. The CDR3 sequence: CSARDASGGLLSYEQYF. The DNA for the CDR3 is TGCAGTGCTAGAGATGCTAGCGGGGGGCTCCTCTCCTACGAGCAGTACTTC.

This clonotype has just a few counts. The chain joins TRBV27 to TRBJ2-7, with 7 bases matching TRBD1. The germline gives CDR1 MNHEY, CDR2 SMNVEV (reference sequence). This CDR3 contains 17 residues. With 4 bases clipped from V and 3 bases from J, the junction kept 15 bases outside the gene matches. In nucleotides, the CDR3 is TGTGCCAGCAGTTATGGGGCATCCGACAGGGCTTTCTACGAGCAGTACTTC. As protein: CASSYGASDRAFYEQYF.

In this sample, this clonotype turned up many times. CDR3 protein: CASEGGGSYEQYF. The CDR3 coding sequence is TGTGCCAGTGAGGGCGGGGGCTCCTACGAGCAGTACTTC. The chain employs TRBV7-8 and TRBJ2-7; 7 positions match TRBD2. Looked up from germline, CDR1 is SGHVS and CDR2 is FQNEAQ. The junction had 5 bases not matched to a gene; V was cut back by 9 bases and J by 0 bases. The CDR3 sequence is 13 residues long.

The chain combines TRBV6-5 with TRBJ2-3; a possible D gene is TRBD2 (5 bases). V lost 4 bases, J lost 8 bases, and 13 bases lay in between. CDR1 MNHEY and CDR2 SVGAGI come from the germline V gene. The CDR3 spans 13 residues. The CDR3 DNA is TGTGCCAGCAGTTCCCCCCACCGGGGTACGCAGTATTTT. This translates into CASSSPHRGTQYF.

V and J are TRBV29-1 and TRBJ2-1; D is perhaps TRBD2 (5 bases). Germline V lookup: CDR1 SQVTM, CDR2 ANQGSEA. V shed 0 bases and J shed 10 bases, with 13 bases lying between them. There are 13 residues in the CDR3. The CDR3 here is CSVEDQERVEQFF. Written as DNA, the CDR3 is TGCAGCGTTGAAGATCAGGAGAGGGTCGAGCAGTTCTTC.

The chain has TRBV6-2 or TRBV6-3 and TRBJ2-7; possible D gene TRBD1, 6 bases. Germline lookup yields CDR1 MNHEY and CDR2 SVGEGT. The CDR3 runs to 14 residues. V gave up 6 bases and J gave up 0 bases, with 12 bases separating them. The CDR3: CASRHRDNSYEQYF. The DNA for the CDR3 is TGTGCCAGCAGGCACCGGGACAACTCCTACGAGCAGTACTTC.